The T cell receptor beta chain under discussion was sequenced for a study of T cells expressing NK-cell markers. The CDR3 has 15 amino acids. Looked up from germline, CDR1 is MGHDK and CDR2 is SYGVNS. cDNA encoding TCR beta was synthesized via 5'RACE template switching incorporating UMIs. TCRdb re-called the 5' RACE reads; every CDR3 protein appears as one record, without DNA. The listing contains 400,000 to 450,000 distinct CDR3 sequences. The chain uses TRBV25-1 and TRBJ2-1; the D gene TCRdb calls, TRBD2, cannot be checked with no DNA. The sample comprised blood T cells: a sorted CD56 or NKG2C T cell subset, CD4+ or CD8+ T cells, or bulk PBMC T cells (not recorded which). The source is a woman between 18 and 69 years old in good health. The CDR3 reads CASSEGTSGFNEQFF. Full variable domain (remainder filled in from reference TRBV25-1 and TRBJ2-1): EADIYQTPRYLVIGTGKKITLECSQTMGHDKMYWYQQDPGMELHLIHYSYGVNSTEKGDLSSESTVSRIRTEHFPLTLESARPSHTSQYLCASSEGTSGFNEQFFGPGTRLTVL.